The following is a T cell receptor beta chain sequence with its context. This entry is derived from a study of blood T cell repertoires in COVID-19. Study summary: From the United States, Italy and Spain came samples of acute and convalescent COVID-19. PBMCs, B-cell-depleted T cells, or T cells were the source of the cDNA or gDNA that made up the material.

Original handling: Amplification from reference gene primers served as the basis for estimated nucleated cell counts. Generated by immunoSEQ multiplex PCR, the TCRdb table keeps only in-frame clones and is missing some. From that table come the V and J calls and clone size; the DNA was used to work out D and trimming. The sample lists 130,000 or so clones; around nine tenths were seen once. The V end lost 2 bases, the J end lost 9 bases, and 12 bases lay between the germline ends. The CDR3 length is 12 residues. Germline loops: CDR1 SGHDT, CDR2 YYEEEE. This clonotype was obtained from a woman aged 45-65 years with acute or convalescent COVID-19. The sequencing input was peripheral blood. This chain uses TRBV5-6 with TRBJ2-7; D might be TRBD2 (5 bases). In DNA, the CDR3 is TGTGCCAGCAGCTTCGTTGGCGCGGGGCAGTACTTC. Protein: CASSFVGAGQYF.